Described below is a single T cell receptor beta chain sequence and its context. This sample was included in a study of cytomegalovirus exposure and HLA in healthy donors. The PCR contained 60 Vbeta and 13 Jbeta primers. TCRdb's copy holds only in-frame clones and misses some; the assay was immunoSEQ multiplex PCR. The sample gives roughly 120,000 clones, around 81% of which show up once; 2% to 2.5% is in the top ten. V trimming: 1 base; J trimming: 2 bases; junction bases outside the gene matches: 2. Germline values: CDR1 SEHNR, CDR2 FQNEAQ (reference sequence). This CDR3 spans 15 amino acids. The chain joins TRBV7-9 to TRBJ2-3; 8 bases align to TRBD2. The sequenced sample was PBMCs. This receptor was obtained from a woman in her forties in good health and CMV-seronegative. CDR3 nucleotides: TGTGCCAGCAGCTTAGGTAGCGGGGACACAGATACGCAGTATTTT. It yields the protein CASSLGSGDTDTQYF.